These 12 T cell receptor beta chains originate from one sample sequenced in a study of B cell selection in AIRE deficiency. Regulatory T cells were sorted as CD4+CD25hiCD127low/negative. This table comes from immunoSEQ multiplex PCR, and its TCRdb copy is limited to in-frame clones, with some not included. The table lists about 15,000 clones, 93% of them singletons. Sequencing was performed on Tregs sorted from PBMCs. The receptors here all came from a human donor with AIRE deficiency.

The J gene is TRBJ2-6, the V gene TRBV5-1; no clear D gene. The CDR3 has 16 amino acids. The germline V gene has CDR1 SGHRS and CDR2 YFSETQ. Trimming shortened V by 4 bases and J by 1 base, and 12 bases separated the two germline ends. The CDR3 protein is CASSHLFGSGANVLTF. CDR3 DNA: TGCGCCAGCAGCCACCTTTTTGGATCTGGGGCCAACGTCCTGACTTTC.

This clone occurred a few times. This sequence joins TRBV2 and TRBJ2-7; no reliable D call. CDR1 and CDR2 from the germline V gene are SNHLY and FYNNEI. V was clipped by 5 bases and J by 3 bases, with 8 bases between them. The CDR3 has 12 amino acids. This CDR3 is CASSWVHYEQYF. DNA of the CDR3: TGTGCCAGCAGTTGGGTTCACTACGAGCAGTACTTC.

The rearrangement links TRBV27 to TRBJ1-3, with 9 bases aligning to TRBD1. Germline V lookup: CDR1 MNHEY, CDR2 SMNVEV (reference sequence). V lost 2 bases and J lost 3; bases outside the gene matches: 2. The CDR3 is made up of 15 amino acids. The CDR3 sequence is CASSLEGQGGNTIYF. CDR3 bases: TGTGCCAGCAGTTTAGAGGGACAGGGTGGAAACACCATATATTTT.

The rearrangement uses TRBV4-1 and TRBJ1-2; no clear D gene. This CDR3 comprises 14 residues. The germline V and J ends were trimmed by 3 bases and 2 bases, with 10 bases remaining between them. Germline loops: CDR1 MGHRA, CDR2 YSYEKL. The chain's CDR3 is CASSHTKRNYGYTF. As DNA, the CDR3 is TGCGCCAGCAGCCACACGAAAAGAAACTATGGCTACACCTTC.

V usage is TRBV25-1 and J usage is TRBJ2-1, with 10 positions matching TRBD2. The CDR3 totals 16 residues. The V gene's germline CDR1 is MGHDK and CDR2 SYGVNS. With V trimmed by 11 bases and J by 8 bases, 18 bases remained unmatched. CDR3 amino acids: CAAKSNLAGVGDEQFF. In DNA, the CDR3 is TGTGCCGCCAAGTCAAACCTAGCGGGAGTAGGGGATGAGCAGTTCTTC.

The chain combines TRBV5-1 with TRBJ2-2; the match to TRBD2 covers 8 bases. This CDR3 is 17 amino acids long. J gave up 4 bases and V 0 bases, and 8 bases lay outside the gene matches. Germline lookup yields CDR1 SGHRS and CDR2 YFSETQ. The CDR3 bases are TGCGCCAGCAGCTTGGGGGGACTAGTAGGATTCACCGGGGAGCTGTTTTTT. Translating it yields CASSLGGLVGFTGELFF.

This chain uses TRBV30 with TRBJ1-5; tentative D call: TRBD1 (5 bases). This CDR3 is 15 amino acids long. Trimming took off 4 bases at V and 6 bases at J, with 19 bases between the two ends. Germline V gene data show CDR1 as GTSNPN and CDR2 as SVGIG (reference sequence). In nucleotides, the CDR3 is TGTGCCTGGACAACCGGGGGGGGTGGGACTCAGCCCCAGCATTTT. Translating gives CAWTTGGGGTQPQHF.

The chain is built from TRBV5-1 and TRBJ2-4, with a possible D match to TRBD2 (8 bases). Trimming stripped 1 base from V and 6 bases from J, with 14 bases between. The germline V gene encodes CDR1 SGHRS and CDR2 YFSETQ. The CDR3 length is 15 residues. As DNA, the CDR3 is TGCGCCAGCAGCTTGTTAGCGGGACAGATAAACATTCAGTACTTC. It codes for CASSLLAGQINIQYF.

This chain links TRBV28 with TRBJ2-1, with 10 positions matching TRBD1. After removal of 8 bases from V and 9 bases from J, the junction contained 7 bases not matched to a gene. The CDR3 consists of 13 residues. CDR1 and CDR2 (germline): MDHEN, SYDVKM. The CDR3 loop reads CASRTGGTSEQFF. CDR3 nucleotide sequence: TGTGCCAGCCGGACAGGGGGTACTAGTGAGCAGTTCTTC.

The chain recombines TRBV14 with TRBJ1-2; TRBD1 might be the D (5 bases). This CDR3 contains 17 residues. Trimming left V 2 bases short and J 4 bases short, with 20 bases between. The germline gives CDR1 SGHDN, CDR2 FVKESK. CDR3 residues: CASSQHVNIQGSYGYTF. Written as DNA, the CDR3 is TGTGCCAGCAGCCAACACGTTAACATCCAGGGTTCCTATGGCTACACCTTC.

The rearrangement links TRBV6-1 to TRBJ2-1, with TRBD1 identical over 12 bases. CDR3 length: 15 residues. V dropped 6 bases and J dropped 7; count of bases not matched to a gene: 7. Germline V gene sequence: CDR1 MNHNS, CDR2 SASEGT. CDR3 nucleotide sequence: TGTGCCAGCAGGAGCCTGGGACAGGGGGCAAATGAGCAGTTCTTC. Translating it yields CASRSLGQGANEQFF.

The rearrangement links TRBV28 to TRBJ1-1; D possibly corresponds to TRBD1 (6 bases). Germline V CDR1 and CDR2: MDHEN, SYDVKM. CDR3 length equals 15 residues. Trimming cost V 5 bases and J 6 bases, with 19 bases left between them. The CDR3 loop reads CASSRQVQIGPEAFF. CDR3 bases: TGTGCCAGCAGTCGACAGGTTCAAATCGGGCCTGAAGCTTTCTTT.